Detailed here is one T cell receptor (beta chain). The data are from a study of cytomegalovirus exposure and HLA in healthy donors. PCR amplification relied on 60 Vbeta primers (plus 13 Jbeta primers). Measured with immunoSEQ multiplex PCR; TCRdb has only the in-frame clones, and not every one. The sample has around 110,000 clones; 65% are singletons. This CDR3 is 15 amino acids long. V dropped 0 bases and J dropped 4 bases, with 13 bases sitting between them. Germline V gene data show CDR1 as SGDLS and CDR2 as YYNGEE. The chain uses TRBV9 and TRBJ1-2, with TRBD1 as a possible D gene (6 bases). The TCR originated in a woman in her thirties or forties in good health and CMV-seropositive. What was sequenced was PBMCs. The CDR3 sequence is CASSVGGGRAYGYTF. Written as DNA, the CDR3 is TGTGCCAGCAGCGTAGGGGGGGGCCGGGCCTATGGCTACACCTTC.